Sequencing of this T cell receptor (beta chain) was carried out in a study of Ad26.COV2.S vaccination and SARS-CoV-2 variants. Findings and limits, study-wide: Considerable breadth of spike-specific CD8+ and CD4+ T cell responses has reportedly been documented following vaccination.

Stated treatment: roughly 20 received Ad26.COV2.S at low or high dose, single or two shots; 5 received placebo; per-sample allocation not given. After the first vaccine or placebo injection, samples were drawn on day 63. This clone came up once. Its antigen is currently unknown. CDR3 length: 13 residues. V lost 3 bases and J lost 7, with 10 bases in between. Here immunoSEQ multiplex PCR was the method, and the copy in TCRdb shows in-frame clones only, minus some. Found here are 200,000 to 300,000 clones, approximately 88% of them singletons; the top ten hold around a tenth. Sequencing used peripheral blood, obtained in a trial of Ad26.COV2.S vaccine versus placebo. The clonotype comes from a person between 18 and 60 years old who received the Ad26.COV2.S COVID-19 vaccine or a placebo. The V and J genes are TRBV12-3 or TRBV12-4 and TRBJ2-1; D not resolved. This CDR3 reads CASSLAGLNEQFF. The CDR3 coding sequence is TGTGCCAGCAGTTTGGCAGGTTTGAATGAGCAGTTCTTC.